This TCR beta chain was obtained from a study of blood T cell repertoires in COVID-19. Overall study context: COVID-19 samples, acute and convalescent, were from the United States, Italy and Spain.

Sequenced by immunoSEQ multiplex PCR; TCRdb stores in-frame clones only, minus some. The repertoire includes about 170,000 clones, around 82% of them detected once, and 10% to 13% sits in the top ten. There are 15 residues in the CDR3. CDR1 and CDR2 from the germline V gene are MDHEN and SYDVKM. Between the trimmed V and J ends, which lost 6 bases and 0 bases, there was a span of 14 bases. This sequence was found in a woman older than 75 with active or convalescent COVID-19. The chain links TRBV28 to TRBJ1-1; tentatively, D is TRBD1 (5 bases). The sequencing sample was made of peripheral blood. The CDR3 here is CASREQEGMNTEAFF. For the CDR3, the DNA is TGTGCCAGCAGAGAACAGGAGGGCATGAACACTGAAGCTTTCTTT.